This TCR beta chain was found in a study of identical twins. V was shortened by 4 bases and J by 10 bases, with 17 bases between the two germline ends. The CDR3 covers 13 residues. Per the germline V gene, CDR1 is SGHRS and CDR2 is YFSETQ. A universal primer binding site was introduced by template switching. The final cDNA contained unique molecular identifiers. TCRdb passed the 5' RACE reads through MiXCR, listing each CDR3 protein once. Of hundreds of thousands of distinct CDR3 sequences in the sample, 9% to 15% were seen once. The sample was also reused in another study, on yellow fever vaccine responses in identical twins. As that study records: After vaccination, twins' T cell response reportedly seemed partly convergent, partly personalized.

Sequenced: PBMCs. The sequence was collected from a woman aged 18 to 35 in good health. This chain uses TRBV5-1 with TRBJ2-5; tentatively, D is TRBD2 (5 bases). The CDR3 DNA reads as TGCGCCAGCAGCAGTTCGGCGGATCGGGACCAGTACTTC. As protein: CASSSSADRDQYF.